Each of the 13 T cell receptor beta chains below was sequenced from the same sample in a study of T cells in localized non-small cell lung cancer. Only in-frame clones appear in the TCRdb table, and some are missing; sequencing was by immunoSEQ multiplex PCR. The sample includes thousands of clones, roughly 25% of them seen just once. This specimen was lung tumor tissue, taken before any cancer treatment. The receptors shown here come from a woman aged 35 to 70 with stage II lung adenocarcinoma.

This clone appeared a few times. This chain links TRBV19 with TRBJ1-5; D might be TRBD1 (5 bases). The germline V gene encodes CDR1 LNHDA and CDR2 SQIVND (reference sequence). Trimming shortened V by 5 bases and J by 6 bases, and 11 bases separated the two germline ends. The CDR3 is 13 amino acids. CDR3 nucleotides: TGTGCCAGTAGTCGAGGGGTGGGTCAGCCCCAGCATTTT. Translating gives CASSRGVGQPQHF.

The chain employs TRBV10-3 and TRBJ2-2; D is uncertain. Germline loops: CDR1 ENHRY, CDR2 SYGVKD. The CDR3 length is 12 residues. The V and J ends lost 2 bases and 5 bases respectively, with 3 bases between them. CDR3 sequence reads: CAISELTGELFF. The DNA of the CDR3 is TGTGCCATCAGTGAGCTTACCGGGGAGCTGTTTTTT.

This clone appeared a single time. This sequence joins TRBV19 and TRBJ1-2; D gene unclear. Trimming took off 2 bases at V and 4 bases at J, with 11 bases between the two ends. Per germline, CDR1 LNHDA and CDR2 SQIVND (reference sequence). The CDR3 consists of 14 residues. The CDR3 loop is CASSITNSIYGYTF. For the CDR3, the DNA is TGTGCCAGTAGTATAACGAACAGTATCTATGGCTACACCTTC.

This clone was observed a few times. The V call is TRBV11-3, the J call TRBJ1-1; no clear D gene. The CDR3 runs to 14 residues. V dropped 4 bases and J dropped 0 bases, with 9 bases sitting between them. Germline CDR1 SGHNT, CDR2 YENEEA. The CDR3 bases are TGTGCCAGCAGCTCCGTACCCCTGAACACTGAAGCTTTCTTT. It yields the protein CASSSVPLNTEAFF.

The gene calls are TRBV18 and TRBJ2-1; possible D gene TRBD2, 6 bases. Between the trimmed V and J ends, which lost 6 bases and 4 bases, there was a span of 16 bases. This CDR3 has 15 amino acids. Germline values: CDR1 KGHSH, CDR2 LQKENI. CDR3 nucleotide sequence: TGTGCCAGCTCCGAGTCAACTAGCCTATACAATGAGCAGTTCTTC. Protein sequence: CASSESTSLYNEQFF.

The chain recombines TRBV30 with TRBJ1-1; D gene ambiguous. V was trimmed by 4 bases and J by 4 bases, leaving 13 bases between them. CDR3 length: 13 residues. Germline-derived CDR1 and CDR2 are GTSNPN and SVGIG (reference sequence). The CDR3 bases are TGTGCCTGGATACCGCGGGAAGGCACTGAAGCTTTCTTT. Translation: CAWIPREGTEAFF. Supplemented by reference TRBV30 and TRBJ1-1, the full variable domain reads SQTIHQWPATLVQPVGSPLSLECTVEGTSNPNLYWYRQAAGRGLQLLFYSVGIGQISSEVPQNLSASRPQDRQFILSSKKLLLSDSGFYLCAWIPREGTEAFFGQGTRLTVV.

This clone is judged large. The chain couples TRBV11-3 to TRBJ1-4, with 10 bases that match TRBD1. In germline, CDR1 is SGHNT, CDR2 YENEEA. There are 14 residues in the CDR3. J was trimmed by 6 bases and V by 5 bases; bases with no gene match: 3. The CDR3 coding sequence is TGTGCCAGCAGCCGGACAGGGGGAGATGAAAAACTGTTTTTT. Translation gives CASSRTGGDEKLFF.

This clone was observed a few times. The rearrangement joins TRBV11-3 to TRBJ2-1; 14 nucleotides line up with TRBD2. Germline CDR1 reads SGHNT; CDR2 reads YENEEA. The V segment lost 6 bases and the J segment 10 bases; nucleotides outside the gene matches: 17. This CDR3 is built from 18 residues. The CDR3 region is CASRHVTSGRATAWEQFF. CDR3 DNA sequence: TGTGCCAGCAGACACGTGACTAGCGGGAGGGCCACGGCGTGGGAGCAGTTCTTC.

The chain carries TRBV9 and TRBJ1-4; the D is unclear. Germline CDR1 is SGDLS and CDR2 is YYNGEE. Trimming took off 4 bases at V and 3 bases at J, with 13 bases between the two ends. The CDR3 spans 15 residues. The CDR3 is CASSLGRVANEKLFF. The CDR3 nucleotides read TGTGCCAGCAGCCTAGGTCGGGTGGCTAATGAAAAACTGTTTTTT.

The rearrangement uses TRBV29-1 and TRBJ1-3, with D maybe TRBD1 (5 bases). V was cut by 0 bases and J by 0 bases, with 15 bases left in between. The germline V gene has CDR1 SQVTM and CDR2 ANQGSEA. The CDR3 covers 17 residues. For the CDR3, the DNA is TGCAGCGTTGAAGATCAAGGAGACAGCGTCTCTGGAAACACCATATATTTT. Protein sequence: CSVEDQGDSVSGNTIYF.

Within the sample, this clone is large. One end of the junction varies from germline; a read error may be responsible. The genes are TRBV28 and TRBJ1-1; D unresolved. The CDR3 length is 12 residues. The germline CDR1 and CDR2 sequences are MDHEN and SYDVKM. In DNA form, the CDR3 reads TGTGCCAGCAGGACGTCGGCTCCGCCCATGGGCTTT. It codes for CASRTSAPPMGF.

The chain couples TRBV2 to TRBJ2-7; 8 positions agree with TRBD1. Losses at the gene ends were 8 bases for V and 3 bases for J; bases not matched to a gene: 6. Germline-derived CDR1 and CDR2 are SNHLY and FYNNEI. The length of the CDR3 is 13 residues. The chain's CDR3 is CASGRDRYYEQYF. CDR3 nucleotides: TGTGCCAGCGGACGGGACAGGTACTACGAGCAGTACTTC.

This clone showed up just a few times. This chain connects TRBV9 to TRBJ1-4; 7 bases line up with TRBD1. There are 19 residues in the CDR3. The V gene end was trimmed by 0 bases and the J gene end by 11 bases; junction bases not matched to a gene: 22. The V gene's germline CDR1 is SGDLS and CDR2 YYNGEE. The CDR3 DNA sequence: TGTGCCAGCAGCGTAGGGAGAAGTGGGGATACAGGGGACCTAGGGAAACTGTTTTTT. Protein: CASSVGRSGDTGDLGKLFF.